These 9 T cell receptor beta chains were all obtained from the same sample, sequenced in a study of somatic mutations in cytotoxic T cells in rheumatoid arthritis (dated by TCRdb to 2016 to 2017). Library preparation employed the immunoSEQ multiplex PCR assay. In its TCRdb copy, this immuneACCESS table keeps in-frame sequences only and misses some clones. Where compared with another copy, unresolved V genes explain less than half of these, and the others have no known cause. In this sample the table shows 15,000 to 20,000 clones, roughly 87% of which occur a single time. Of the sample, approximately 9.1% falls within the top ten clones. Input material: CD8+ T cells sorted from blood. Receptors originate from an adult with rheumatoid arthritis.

Here the CDR3 DNA reads TGTGCCAGCAGCACATATGGACTAGCGGGGAGGACCGGGGAGCTGTTTTTT. Amino acid sequence: CASSTYGLAGRTGELFF. The chain recombines TRBV27 with TRBJ2-2; 12 nucleotides match TRBD2. The CDR3 contains 17 residues. From germline, CDR1 is MNHEY and CDR2 SMNVEV (reference sequence). The trim removed 6 bases at V and 5 bases at J, leaving 10 bases unmatched.

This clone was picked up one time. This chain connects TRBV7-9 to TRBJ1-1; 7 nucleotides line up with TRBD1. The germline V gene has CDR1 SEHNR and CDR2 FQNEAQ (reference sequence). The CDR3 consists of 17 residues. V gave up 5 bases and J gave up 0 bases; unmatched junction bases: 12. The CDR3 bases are TGTGCCAGCAGCGACAGACAGGGTTCTGAGCTGAACACTGAAGCTTTCTTT. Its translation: CASSDRQGSELNTEAFF.

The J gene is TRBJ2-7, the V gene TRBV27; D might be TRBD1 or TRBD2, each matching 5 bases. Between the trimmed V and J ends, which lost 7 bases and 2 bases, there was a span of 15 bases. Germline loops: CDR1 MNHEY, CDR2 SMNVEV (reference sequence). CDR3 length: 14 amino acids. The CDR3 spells CASNTGPPTYEQYF. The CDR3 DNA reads TGTGCCAGCAATACGGGACCGCCAACCTACGAGCAGTACTTC.

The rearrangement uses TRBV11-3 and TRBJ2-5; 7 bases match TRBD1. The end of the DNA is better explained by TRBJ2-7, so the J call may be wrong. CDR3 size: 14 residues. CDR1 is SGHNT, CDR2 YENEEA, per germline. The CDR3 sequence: CASSLTGSSYEQYF. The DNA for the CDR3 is TGTGCCAGCAGCTTGACAGGGAGCTCCTACGAGCAGTACTTC.

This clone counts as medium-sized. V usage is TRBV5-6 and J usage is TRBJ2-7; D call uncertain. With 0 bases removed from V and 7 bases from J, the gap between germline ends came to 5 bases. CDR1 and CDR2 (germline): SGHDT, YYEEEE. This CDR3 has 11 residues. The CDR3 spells CASSLDREQYF. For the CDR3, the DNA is TGTGCCAGCAGCTTGGACCGGGAGCAGTACTTC.

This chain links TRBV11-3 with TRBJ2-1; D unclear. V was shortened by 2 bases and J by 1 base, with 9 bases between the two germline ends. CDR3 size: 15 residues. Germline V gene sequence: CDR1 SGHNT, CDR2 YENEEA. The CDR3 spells CASSLSRSSYNEQFF. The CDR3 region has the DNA TGTGCCAGCAGCTTATCCCGGAGTTCCTACAATGAGCAGTTCTTC.

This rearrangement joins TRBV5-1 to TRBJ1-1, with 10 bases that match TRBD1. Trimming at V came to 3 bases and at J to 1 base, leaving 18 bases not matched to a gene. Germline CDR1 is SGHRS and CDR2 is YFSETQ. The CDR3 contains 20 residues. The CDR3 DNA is TGCGCCAGCAGCTCCCCGACAGAAATACCCGGGACAGGGGAGAACACTGAAGCTTTCTTT. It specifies CASSSPTEIPGTGENTEAFF.

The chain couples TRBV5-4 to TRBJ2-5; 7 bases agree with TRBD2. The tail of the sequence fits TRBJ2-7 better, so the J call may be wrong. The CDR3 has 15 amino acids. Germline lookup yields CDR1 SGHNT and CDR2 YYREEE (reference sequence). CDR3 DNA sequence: TGTGCCAGCAGCTTGACTAGCGAACCGACCTACGAGCAGTACTTC. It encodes CASSLTSEPTYEQYF.

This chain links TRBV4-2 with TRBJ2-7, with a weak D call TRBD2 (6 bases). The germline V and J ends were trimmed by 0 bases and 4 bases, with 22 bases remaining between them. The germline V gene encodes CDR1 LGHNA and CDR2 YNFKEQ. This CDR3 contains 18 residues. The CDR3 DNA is TGTGCCAGCAGCCAAGATCCCCCCGGGGAGGATATAAGATACGAGCAGTACTTC. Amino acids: CASSQDPPGEDIRYEQYF.